The 14 T cell receptor beta chains below come from one sample, sequenced in a study of T-cell reconstitution after alpha-beta-depleted transplantation in children. Preparing the TCRbeta library involved the use of unique molecular identifiers. TCRdb reprocessed the PCR reads with MiXCR, giving one entry per CDR3 protein. Here the sample spans 200,000 or so distinct CDR3 sequences, about 7% being singletons. Sequenced material: PBMCs, taken before TCRalphabeta/CD19-depleted stem cell transplant. Source of these receptors: a boy between 2 and 10 years old with acute lymphoblastic leukemia, due to receive a stem cell transplant.

This clonotype was observed a handful of times. V is TRBV20-1 and J is TRBJ2-5; either TRBD1 or TRBD2 may supply D (6 bases each). The CDR3 is 16 amino acids. Trimming stripped 1 base from V and 5 bases from J, with 20 bases between. The V gene's germline CDR1 is DFQATT and CDR2 SNEGSKA (reference sequence). The CDR3 here is CSARGTSEGGRETQYF. CDR3 coding DNA: TGCAGTGCTAGAGGGACCTCGGAGGGGGGCAGGGAGACCCAGTACTTC.

This clonotype was recorded many times. The chain recombines TRBV5-1 with TRBJ2-7; TRBD1 might be the D (5 bases). The CDR3 contains 12 residues. V lost 6 bases and J 3 bases, leaving 10 bases between the germline ends. Germline values: CDR1 SGHRS, CDR2 YFSETQ. CDR3 coding DNA: TGCGCCAGCAATTCAGGGAACTACGAGCAGTACTTC. Its protein product is CASNSGNYEQYF.

This clonotype was observed at least ten times. This chain connects TRBV12-3 or TRBV12-4 to TRBJ1-6; 8 nucleotides agree with TRBD1. V shed 7 bases and J 5 bases; nucleotides not matched to a gene: 10. The CDR3 runs to 16 residues. The CDR3 coding sequence is TGTGCCAGCAACCATTTCGACAGGGGCCATAATTCACCCCTCCACTTT. Translation gives CASNHFDRGHNSPLHF.

This clonotype was recorded at least ten times. The chain uses TRBV6-6 and TRBJ2-2; the match to TRBD2 covers 7 bases. Germline loops: CDR1 MNHNY, CDR2 SVGAGI (reference sequence). This CDR3 is 13 amino acids long. V shed 2 bases and J 6 bases; nucleotides not matched to a gene: 0. This CDR3 reads CASSYGGAGELFF. The CDR3 coding sequence is TGTGCCAGCAGTTACGGGGGGGCCGGGGAGCTGTTTTTT.

Ten or more counts support this clonotype. This chain connects TRBV28 to TRBJ2-1; TRBD2 is a possible D gene (6 bases). Germline V gene lookup returns CDR1 MDHEN and CDR2 SYDVKM. V lost 7 bases to trimming and J lost 6 bases, with 10 bases between them. The CDR3 loop spans 12 amino acids. CDR3 sequence (DNA): TGTGCCAGCACTCTGGGGGGCAATGAGCAGTTCTTC. It encodes CASTLGGNEQFF. Full variable domain (missing parts from reference TRBV28 and TRBJ2-1): DVKVTQSSRYLVKRTGEKVFLECVQDMDHENMFWYRQDPGLGLRLIYFSYDVKMKEKGDIPEGYSVSREKKERFSLILESASTNQTSMYLCASTLGGNEQFFGPGTRLTVL.

This clonotype was counted many times. This chain connects TRBV24-1 to TRBJ2-5; perhaps TRBD2 as D (7 bases). V shed 3 bases and J shed 5 bases, with 15 bases lying between them. Germline CDR1 is KGHDR and CDR2 is SFDVKD. This CDR3 spans 15 amino acids. The CDR3, as DNA: TGTGCCACCAGTGATCCCCGCGGGGGCATCGAGACCCAGTACTTC. As protein: CATSDPRGGIETQYF.

The sample holds many counts of this clonotype. At one end, the junction sequence differs from germline, possibly due to a read error. J is TRBJ2-7 and V is TRBV4-3; weak D call: TRBD1 (5 bases). Germline values: CDR1 LGHNA, CDR2 YSLEER. The CDR3 totals 15 residues. The CDR3 protein is CPSSQDVDTSYEQYF. The CDR3 DNA follows: TGCCCCAGCAGCCAAGATGTGGACACCTCCTACGAGCAGTACTTC.

The V and J genes are TRBV4-3 and TRBJ2-2; possibly TRBD1 for D (5 bases). V gave up 4 bases and J gave up 0 bases, with 6 bases separating them. Germline lookup yields CDR1 LGHNA and CDR2 YSLEER. The CDR3 has 14 residues. CDR3 nucleotide sequence: TGCGCCAGCAGCCCACAGGCGAACACCGGGGAGCTGTTTTTT. Translating gives CASSPQANTGELFF.

This clonotype was recorded at least ten times. The V gene is TRBV12-3 or TRBV12-4, the J gene TRBJ2-2; D is undetermined. Trimming stripped 8 bases from V and 4 bases from J, with 8 bases between. The CDR3 spans 12 residues. For the CDR3, the DNA is TGTGCCAGCGAACATGGCACCGGGGAGCTGTTTTTT. Translated, it gives CASEHGTGELFF.

This clonotype was observed many times. The rearrangement joins TRBV28 to TRBJ1-5; possibly TRBD1 for D (5 bases). CDR1 is MDHEN and CDR2 is SYDVKM in the germline V gene. V was shortened by 6 bases and J by 11 bases, with 17 bases between the two germline ends. This CDR3 has 13 residues. CDR3: CASRQAPGCAQHF. In DNA, the CDR3 is TGTGCCAGCAGACAGGCCCCGGGTTGCGCCCAGCATTTT.

This clonotype was seen ten or more times. The V call is TRBV4-3, the J call TRBJ2-3; D unclear. This CDR3 has 12 amino acids. Germline assignment: CDR1 LGHNA and CDR2 YSLEER. Trimming left V 4 bases short and J 8 bases short, with 10 bases between. This CDR3 reads CASSPGEGTQYF. The CDR3 region has the DNA TGCGCCAGCAGCCCAGGTGAAGGTACGCAGTATTTT.

This clonotype was detected ten times or more. The chain couples TRBV7-2 to TRBJ2-1; the D gene could be TRBD1 or TRBD2 (6 bases each). The V end lost 5 bases, the J end lost 3 bases, and 20 bases lay between the germline ends. Germline CDR1 reads SGHTA; CDR2 reads FQGNSA. The CDR3 consists of 17 residues. CDR3 nucleotide sequence: TGTGCCAGCAGCCGAAGTGGGGGGCAAGGAGTCTACAATGAGCAGTTCTTC. This translates into CASSRSGGQGVYNEQFF.

This clonotype was recorded at least ten times. This chain links TRBV11-1 with TRBJ2-1; D may correspond to TRBD1 or TRBD2 (5 bases each). The germline V and J ends were trimmed by 7 bases and 3 bases, with 19 bases remaining between them. The V gene's germline CDR1 is SGHAT and CDR2 FQDESV (reference sequence). The CDR3 has 16 residues. The CDR3: CASTQNRDPVYNEQFF. The CDR3 nucleotides read TGTGCCAGCACCCAAAACCGGGACCCAGTCTACAATGAGCAGTTCTTC.

This clonotype occurred many times. This chain uses TRBV28 with TRBJ2-7; 11 bases agree with TRBD2. The CDR3 extends over 14 amino acids. Germline trimming cut 4 bases from V and 1 base from J; bases unmatched to any gene: 0. Germline CDR1 is MDHEN and CDR2 is SYDVKM. CDR3 protein: CASSSSGGSYEQYF. CDR3 sequence (DNA): TGTGCCAGCAGTTCTAGCGGGGGGTCCTACGAGCAGTACTTC. The full variable domain, rest sourced from reference TRBV28 and TRBJ2-7, is DVKVTQSSRYLVKRTGEKVFLECVQDMDHENMFWYRQDPGLGLRLIYFSYDVKMKEKGDIPEGYSVSREKKERFSLILESASTNQTSMYLCASSSSGGSYEQYFGPGTRLTVT.